These T cell receptor beta chains were read from a single sample in a study of shared clonotypes between healthy human individuals. Sequenced by immunoSEQ multiplex PCR; TCRdb stores in-frame clones only, minus some. The table has more than 2 million clones, 95% seen once. Sequenced: naive CD4+ T cells sorted from blood. The receptors come from a man between 18 and 29 years old in good health. CDR3s include the opening cysteine and the closing phenylalanine or tryptophan. A D gene is named only where the DNA matches it firmly. A row's size may be missing; if present it is once, few, many or a size class.

V gene,CDR3 length,J gene,D gene,clone size,CDR3 protein,CDR3 DNA
TRBV7-6,15,TRBJ2-1,TRBD1,-,CASSSRDRVSNEQFF,TGTGCCAGCAGCTCCCGGGACAGGGTGAGCAATGAGCAGTTCTTC
TRBV7-8,15,TRBJ2-7,-,once,CASSNWGRKTEEQYF,TGTGCCAGCAGCAACTGGGGCAGGAAAACGGAAGAGCAGTACTTC
TRBV5-1,13,TRBJ2-1,-,-,CASSLDLYNEQFF,TGCGCCAGCAGCCTGGACTTGTACAATGAGCAGTTCTTC
TRBV7-8,14,TRBJ2-1,-,-,CASTFPAVGNEQFF,TGTGCCAGTACCTTCCCTGCAGTGGGCAATGAGCAGTTCTTC
TRBV10-3,14,TRBJ2-3,TRBD2,-,CAISTSDSTDTQYF,TGTGCCATCAGTACTAGCGACAGCACAGATACGCAGTATTTT
TRBV4-3,15,TRBJ2-7,TRBD2,once,CASRLGLAATYEQYF,TGCGCCAGCAGACTTGGACTAGCGGCTACCTACGAGCAGTACTTC
TRBV25-1,15,TRBJ2-7,-,-,CASSRGRESSYEQYF,TGTGCCAGCTCGAGGGGGCGGGAGAGCTCCTACGAGCAGTACTTC
TRBV6-5,15,TRBJ2-7,TRBD1,-,CASSYVGQGNYEQYF,TGTGCCAGCAGTTACGTGGGACAGGGGAACTACGAGCAGTACTTC
TRBV2,14,TRBJ1-1,-,-,CASSFDLTGLEAFF,TGTGCCAGCAGTTTCGACCTGACGGGACTTGAAGCTTTCTTT
TRBV5-6,13,TRBJ2-2,-,-,CASSLTATGELFF,TGTGCCAGCAGCTTGACCGCCACCGGGGAGCTGTTTTTT
TRBV27,15,TRBJ2-7,TRBD1,-,CASSSPTDRRYEQYF,TGTGCCAGCAGTTCGCCTACGGACAGGCGCTACGAGCAGTACTTC
TRBV29-1,11,TRBJ2-7,-,-,CSVDVADEQYF,TGCAGCGTTGACGTAGCGGACGAGCAGTACTTC
TRBV7-9,16,TRBJ1-5,-,-,CASSQGPVAGNQPQHF,TGTGCCAGCAGTCAGGGGCCAGTCGCGGGCAATCAGCCCCAGCATTTT
TRBV9,16,TRBJ1-3,-,-,CASSAGPILGGNTIYF,TGTGCCAGCAGCGCCGGGCCTATTCTAGGAGGAAACACCATATATTTT
TRBV30,15,TRBJ2-7,TRBD2,-,CAWIASLAGGYEQYF,TGTGCCTGGATCGCCAGTCTAGCGGGGGGATACGAGCAGTACTTC
TRBV5-4,15,TRBJ2-1,-,-,CASSLGRSEYNEQFF,TGTGCCAGCAGCTTGGGTAGATCGGAGTACAATGAGCAGTTCTTC
TRBV11-3,12,TRBJ2-2,TRBD2,-,CASSSGGGELFF,TGTGCCAGCAGCAGCGGGGGCGGGGAGCTGTTTTTT
TRBV6-4,15,TRBJ2-1,TRBD2,-,CASSDLAGPYNEQFF,TGTGCCAGCAGTGACCTAGCGGGACCTTACAATGAGCAGTTCTTC
TRBV5-1,13,TRBJ1-6,-,-,CASSLDWYSPLHF,TGCGCCAGCAGTCTCGATTGGTACTCACCCCTCCACTTT
TRBV27,13,TRBJ1-5,-,-,CASSYRALYPQHF,TGTGCCAGCAGTTACCGCGCGTTATACCCCCAGCATTTT
TRBV7-6,17,TRBJ1-3,-,many,CASSLASWEYSGNTIYF,TGTGCCAGCAGCTTAGCTTCGTGGGAATACTCTGGAAACACCATATATTTT
TRBV18,16,TRBJ2-2,TRBD1,-,CASSPSGTGVTGELFF,TGTGCCAGCTCACCATCCGGGACAGGGGTCACCGGGGAGCTGTTTTTT
TRBV18,14,TRBJ1-1,-,-,CASSPRGGNTEAFF,TGTGCCAGCTCACCACGGGGTGGGAACACTGAAGCTTTCTTT
TRBV30,15,TRBJ1-6,TRBD1,-,CAWKGGDRRQSPLHF,TGTGCCTGGAAAGGGGGGGACAGGCGCCAATCACCCCTCCACTTT
TRBV7-2,14,TRBJ2-7,TRBD2,once,CASGTSGGPNEQYF,TGTGCCAGCGGAACTAGCGGGGGGCCCAACGAGCAGTACTTC
TRBV19,13,TRBJ1-2,TRBD1,-,CASSIDRAGGYTF,TGTGCCAGTAGTATTGACAGGGCCGGCGGCTACACCTTC
TRBV30,15,TRBJ2-3,TRBD1,-,CAWRGGSSSTDTQYF,TGTGCCTGGAGAGGGGGCTCCTCTAGCACAGATACGCAGTATTTT
TRBV28,15,TRBJ1-2,TRBD1,-,CASSPLGGADYGYTF,TGTGCCAGCAGTCCTCTAGGGGGCGCGGACTATGGCTACACCTTC
TRBV30,13,TRBJ1-1,-,-,CALKTRVNTEAFF,TGTGCCCTCAAAACCCGGGTGAACACTGAAGCTTTCTTT
TRBV6-1,14,TRBJ2-5,-,-,CASMRRKQSETQYF,TGTGCCAGCATGCGTAGAAAGCAGAGTGAGACCCAGTACTTC
TRBV19,15,TRBJ2-7,TRBD2,-,CASSTSTSGSYEQYF,TGTGCCAGTAGTACCTCAACTAGCGGTTCCTACGAGCAGTACTTC